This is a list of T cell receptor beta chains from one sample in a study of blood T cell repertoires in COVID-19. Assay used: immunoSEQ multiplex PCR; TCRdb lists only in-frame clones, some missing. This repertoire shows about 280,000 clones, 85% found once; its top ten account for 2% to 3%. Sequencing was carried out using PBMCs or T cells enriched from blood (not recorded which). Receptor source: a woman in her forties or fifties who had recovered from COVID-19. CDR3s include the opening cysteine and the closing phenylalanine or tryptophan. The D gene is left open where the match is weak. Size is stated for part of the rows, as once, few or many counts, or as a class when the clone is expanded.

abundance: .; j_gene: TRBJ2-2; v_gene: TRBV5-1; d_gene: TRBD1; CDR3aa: CASRLTGGAAGELFF; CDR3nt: TGCGCCAGCAGACTTACAGGGGGCGCAGCCGGGGAGCTGTTTTTT
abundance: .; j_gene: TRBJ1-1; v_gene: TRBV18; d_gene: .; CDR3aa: CASSPSQGSTEAFF; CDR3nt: TGTGCCAGCTCACCAAGTCAGGGGAGCACTGAAGCTTTCTTT
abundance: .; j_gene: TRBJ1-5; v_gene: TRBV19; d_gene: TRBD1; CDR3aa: CASSMDRVGSNQPQHF; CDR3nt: TGTGCCAGTAGTATGGACAGGGTCGGGAGCAATCAGCCCCAGCATTTT
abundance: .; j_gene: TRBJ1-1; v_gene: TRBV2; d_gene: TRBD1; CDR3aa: CASSRLQGQFAEAFF; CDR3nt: TGTGCCAGCAGCCGTTTGCAGGGACAGTTTGCTGAAGCTTTCTTT
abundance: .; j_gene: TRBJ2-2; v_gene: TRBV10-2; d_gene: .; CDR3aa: CASSVFGASGGELFF; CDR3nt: TGCGCCAGCAGTGTTTTCGGAGCGTCGGGGGGGGAGCTGTTTTTT
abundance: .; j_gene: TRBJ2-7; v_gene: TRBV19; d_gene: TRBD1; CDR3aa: CASSISGTAGYEQYF; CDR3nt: TGTGCCAGTAGTATTAGTGGGACAGCCGGCTACGAGCAGTACTTC
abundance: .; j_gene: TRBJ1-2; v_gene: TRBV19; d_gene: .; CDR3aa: CASSISQGFNYGYTF; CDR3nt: TGTGCCAGTAGTATCAGCCAGGGATTCAACTATGGCTACACCTTC
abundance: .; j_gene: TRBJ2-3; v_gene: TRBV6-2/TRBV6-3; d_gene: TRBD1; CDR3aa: CASSYSRTGDGGVGGADTQYF; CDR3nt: TGTGCCAGCAGTTACTCTAGGACAGGGGACGGCGGGGTCGGCGGGGCAGATACGCAGTATTTT
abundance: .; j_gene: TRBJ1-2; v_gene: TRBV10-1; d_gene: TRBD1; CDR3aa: CASGPGGSNYGYTF; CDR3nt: TGCGCCAGCGGCCCAGGGGGAAGTAACTATGGCTACACCTTC
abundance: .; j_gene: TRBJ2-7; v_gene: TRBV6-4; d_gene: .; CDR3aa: CASSVYRAGITEQYF; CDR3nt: TGTGCCAGCAGTGTCTACAGGGCAGGTATAACCGAGCAGTACTTC
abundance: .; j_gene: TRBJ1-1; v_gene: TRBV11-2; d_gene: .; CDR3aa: CASSFTSGATEAFF; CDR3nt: TGTGCCAGCAGCTTCACCTCAGGGGCCACTGAAGCTTTCTTT
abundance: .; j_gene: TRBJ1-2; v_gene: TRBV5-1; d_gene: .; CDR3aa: CASSLTMTGSRGYTF; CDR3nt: TGCGCCAGCAGCTTGACCATGACAGGATCGAGAGGCTACACCTTC
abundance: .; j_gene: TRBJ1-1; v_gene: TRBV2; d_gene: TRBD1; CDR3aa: CASWGQSDFEF; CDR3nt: TGTGCCAGCTGGGGACAGAGCGATTTTGAATTT
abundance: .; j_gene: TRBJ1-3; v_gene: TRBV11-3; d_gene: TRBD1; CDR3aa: CASSFQQGDTIYF; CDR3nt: TGTGCCAGCAGCTTTCAACAGGGGGACACCATATATTTT
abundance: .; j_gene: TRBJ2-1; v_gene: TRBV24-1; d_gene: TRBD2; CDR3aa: CATSDSWASGTYNEQFF; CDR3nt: TGTGCCACCAGTGATTCCTGGGCTAGCGGGACCTACAATGAGCAGTTCTTC
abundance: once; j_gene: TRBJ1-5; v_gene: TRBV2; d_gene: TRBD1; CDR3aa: CASTYRGLQPQHF; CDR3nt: TGTGCCAGCACCTACAGGGGCCTTCAGCCCCAGCATTTT
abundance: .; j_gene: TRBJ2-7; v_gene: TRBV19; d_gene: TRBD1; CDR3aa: CASSVRGGQIYEQYF; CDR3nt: TGTGCCAGTAGTGTTCGAGGGGGACAGATCTACGAGCAGTACTTC
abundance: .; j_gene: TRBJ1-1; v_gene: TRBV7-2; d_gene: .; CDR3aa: CASSPGLKYTEAFF; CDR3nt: TGTGCCAGCAGTCCGGGACTGAAATACACTGAAGCTTTCTTT
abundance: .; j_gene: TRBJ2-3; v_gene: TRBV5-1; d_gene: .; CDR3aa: CASSSIGGTDTQYF; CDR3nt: TGCGCCAGCAGCTCTATAGGGGGCACAGATACGCAGTATTTT
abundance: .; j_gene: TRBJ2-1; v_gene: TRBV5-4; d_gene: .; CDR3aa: CASSPTSSWSSYNEQFF; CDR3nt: TGTGCCAGCAGCCCGACGAGCTCTTGGAGCTCCTACAATGAGCAGTTCTTC
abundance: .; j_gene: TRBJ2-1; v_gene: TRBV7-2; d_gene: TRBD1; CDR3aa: CASQRTGQGANEQFF; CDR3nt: TGTGCCAGCCAAAGGACCGGACAGGGGGCAAATGAGCAGTTCTTC
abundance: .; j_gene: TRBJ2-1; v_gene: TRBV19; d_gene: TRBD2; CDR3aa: CASSIDTSGRAKWNEQFF; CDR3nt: TGTGCCAGTAGTATAGATACTAGCGGGAGGGCCAAATGGAATGAGCAGTTCTTC
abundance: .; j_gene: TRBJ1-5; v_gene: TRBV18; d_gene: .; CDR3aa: CASSRGTPGLHQPQHF; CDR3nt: TGTGCCAGCTCACGCGGGACGCCAGGACTCCATCAGCCCCAGCATTTT
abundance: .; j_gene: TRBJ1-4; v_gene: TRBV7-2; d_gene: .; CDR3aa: CASSPFTGINEKLFF; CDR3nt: TGTGCCAGCAGCCCCTTTACAGGGATTAATGAAAAACTGTTTTTT
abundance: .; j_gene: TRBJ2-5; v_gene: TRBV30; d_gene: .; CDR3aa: CAWSVRGAETQYF; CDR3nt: TGTGCCTGGAGTGTCCGGGGGGCAGAGACCCAGTACTTC
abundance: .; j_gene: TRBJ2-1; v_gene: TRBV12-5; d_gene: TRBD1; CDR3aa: CASGLPDPGQGAVNEQFF; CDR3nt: TGTGCTAGTGGTTTGCCCGACCCGGGACAGGGGGCTGTGAATGAGCAGTTCTTC
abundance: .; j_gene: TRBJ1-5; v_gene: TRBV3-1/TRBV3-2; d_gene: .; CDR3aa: CASRHRRVRQPQHF; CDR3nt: TGTGCCAGCAGACACCGGCGGGTCAGGCAGCCCCAGCATTTT
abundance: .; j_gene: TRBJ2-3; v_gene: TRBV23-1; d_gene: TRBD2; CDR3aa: CASRSGLAGGTDTQYF; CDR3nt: TGCGCCAGCAGATCGGGACTAGCGGGAGGCACAGATACGCAGTATTTT
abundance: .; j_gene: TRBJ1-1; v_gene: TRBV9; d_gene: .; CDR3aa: CASSVTGNAEAFF; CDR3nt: TGTGCCAGCAGCGTCACAGGTAACGCTGAAGCTTTCTTT
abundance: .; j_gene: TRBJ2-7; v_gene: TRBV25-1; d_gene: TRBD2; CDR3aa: CASSELRTSGSPYEQYF; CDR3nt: TGTGCCAGCAGTGAATTGCGGACTAGCGGGAGCCCCTACGAGCAGTACTTC
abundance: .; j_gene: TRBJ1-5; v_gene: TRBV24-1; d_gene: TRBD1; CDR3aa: CATSDSRDRVQPQHF; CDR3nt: TGTGCCACCAGTGATTCCCGGGACAGGGTTCAGCCCCAGCATTTT
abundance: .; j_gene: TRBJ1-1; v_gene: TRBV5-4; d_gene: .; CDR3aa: CASSLEGTRMNTEAFF; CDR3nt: TGTGCCAGCAGCTTGGAGGGGACAAGGATGAACACTGAAGCTTTCTTT
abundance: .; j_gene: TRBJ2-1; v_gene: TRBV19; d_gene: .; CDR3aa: CASSTQGLSYNEQFF; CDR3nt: TGTGCCAGTAGTACGCAGGGGCTATCCTACAATGAGCAGTTCTTC
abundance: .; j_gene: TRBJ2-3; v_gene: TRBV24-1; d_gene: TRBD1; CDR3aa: CATSDQQGPNLADTQYF; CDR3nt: TGTGCCACCAGTGATCAACAGGGGCCAAACCTGGCAGATACGCAGTATTTT
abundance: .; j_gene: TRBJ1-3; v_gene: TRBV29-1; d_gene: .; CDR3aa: CSVERGVGNTIYF; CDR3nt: TGCAGCGTTGAACGGGGGGTTGGAAACACCATATATTTT
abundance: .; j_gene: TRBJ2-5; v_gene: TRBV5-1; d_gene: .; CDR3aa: CASSHRRDIQETQYF; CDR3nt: TGCGCCAGCAGCCATCGACGGGACATCCAAGAGACCCAGTACTTC
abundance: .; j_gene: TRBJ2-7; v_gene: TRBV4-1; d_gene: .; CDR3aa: CASSQTGSPYEQYF; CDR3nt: TGCGCCAGCAGCCAAACAGGGAGCCCCTACGAGCAGTACTTC
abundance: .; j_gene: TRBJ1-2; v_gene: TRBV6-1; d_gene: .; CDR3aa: CASSEGRGGWQDLNGYTF; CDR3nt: TGTGCCAGCAGTGAAGGAAGAGGGGGTTGGCAGGACCTTAATGGCTACACCTTC
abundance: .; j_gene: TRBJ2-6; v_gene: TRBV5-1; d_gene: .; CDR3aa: CATTLSGSGANVLTF; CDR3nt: TGCGCCACAACTCTGTCTGGCTCTGGGGCCAACGTCCTGACTTTC
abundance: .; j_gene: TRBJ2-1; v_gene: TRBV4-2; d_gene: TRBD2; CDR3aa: CASRQETSGYNEQFF; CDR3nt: TGTGCCAGCAGACAAGAGACTAGCGGGTACAATGAGCAGTTCTTC